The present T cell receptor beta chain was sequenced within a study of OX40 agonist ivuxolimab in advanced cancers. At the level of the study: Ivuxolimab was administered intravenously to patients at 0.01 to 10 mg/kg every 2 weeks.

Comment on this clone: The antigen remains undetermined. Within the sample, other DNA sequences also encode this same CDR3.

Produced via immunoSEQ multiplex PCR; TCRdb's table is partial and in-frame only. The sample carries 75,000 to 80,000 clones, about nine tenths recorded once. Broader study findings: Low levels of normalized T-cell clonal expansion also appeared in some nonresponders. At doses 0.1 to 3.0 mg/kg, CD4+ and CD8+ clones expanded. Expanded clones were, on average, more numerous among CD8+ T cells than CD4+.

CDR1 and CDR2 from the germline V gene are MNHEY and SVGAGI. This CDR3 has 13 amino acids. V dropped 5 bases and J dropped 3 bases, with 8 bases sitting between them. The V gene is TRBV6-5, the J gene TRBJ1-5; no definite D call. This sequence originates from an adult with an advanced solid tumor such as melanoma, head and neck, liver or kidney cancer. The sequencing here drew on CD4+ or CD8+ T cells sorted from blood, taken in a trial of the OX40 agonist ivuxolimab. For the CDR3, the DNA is TGTGCCAGCAGTCCCGGCCCCAATCAGCCCCAGCATTTT. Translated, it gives CASSPGPNQPQHF.